What follows are 20 T cell receptor beta chains derived from one specimen sequenced in a study of T cell responses to AZD1222 COVID-19 vaccine. Sequencing was performed with immunoSEQ multiplex PCR; in TCRdb, only in-frame clones are kept and a portion is missing. The sample includes about 160,000 clones, less than 95% of them seen just once. The sequencing here drew on peripheral blood, taken on day 0 of AZD1222 vaccination. All receptors derive from an adult in good health.

This chain uses TRBV6-6 with TRBJ1-2; D is unclear. Germline-derived CDR1 and CDR2 are MNHNY and SVGAGI (reference sequence). V lost 6 bases and J 8 bases, leaving 13 bases between the germline ends. The CDR3 is 12 residues long. The CDR3 DNA follows: TGTGCCAGCAGGGCTGAGGGCCTGGGCTACACCTTC. This encodes CASRAEGLGYTF.

The V and J genes are TRBV29-1 and TRBJ1-1, with 11 bases that match TRBD1. CDR3 length: 14 amino acids. With V trimmed by 7 bases and J by 4 bases, 8 bases remained unmatched. CDR1 and CDR2 (germline): SQVTM, ANQGSEA. The CDR3 DNA reads as TGCAGCGCTAATATCGGGACAGGGGGCACTGAAGCTTTCTTT. Translation: CSANIGTGGTEAFF.

The chain recombines TRBV11-2 with TRBJ2-1, with D tentatively TRBD2 (5 bases). The CDR3 has 15 amino acids. The V and J ends lost 4 bases and 6 bases respectively, with 16 bases between them. Germline V gene lookup returns CDR1 SGHAT and CDR2 FQNNGV. This CDR3 reads CASSSSSEGPNEQFF. In DNA, the CDR3 is TGTGCCAGCAGCTCAAGCAGTGAGGGTCCCAATGAGCAGTTCTTC.

This rearrangement joins TRBV9 to TRBJ2-1, with 7 bases fitting TRBD2. CDR1 is SGDLS and CDR2 is YYNGEE in the germline V gene. V gave up 3 bases and J gave up 5 bases; unmatched junction bases: 2. The CDR3 sequence is 13 residues long. CDR3 region: CASSEGTNNEQFF. The CDR3 DNA reads TGTGCCAGCAGCGAGGGGACTAACAATGAGCAGTTCTTC.

The chain uses TRBV5-5 and TRBJ1-5, with 8 nucleotides matching TRBD1. Germline lookup yields CDR1 SGHKS and CDR2 YYEKEE (reference sequence). CDR3 length: 14 amino acids. J was trimmed by 5 bases and V by 5 bases; bases with no gene match: 6. CDR3 amino acids: CASSRTGTDQPQHF. The CDR3, as DNA: TGTGCCAGCAGTCGGACAGGGACGGATCAGCCCCAGCATTTT.

The chain carries TRBV18 and TRBJ1-1, with 8 bases matching TRBD1. The CDR3 is made up of 14 amino acids. Germline loops: CDR1 KGHSH, CDR2 LQKENI. Losses at the gene ends were 6 bases for V and 4 bases for J; bases not matched to a gene: 7. CDR3 in DNA: TGTGCCAGCTCGCCTCAGGGGGCAAGCACTGAAGCTTTCTTT. Translation: CASSPQGASTEAFF.

V and J are TRBV19 and TRBJ1-2, with D unresolved. This CDR3 has 16 amino acids. The V end lost 2 bases, the J end lost 2 bases, and 15 bases lay between the germline ends. Germline-derived CDR1 and CDR2 are LNHDA and SQIVND (reference sequence). The CDR3 nucleotides read TGTGCCAGTAGTATAACATCGCGGAGAATAAACTATGGCTACACCTTC. It is translated as CASSITSRRINYGYTF. Full variable domain (remainder filled in from reference TRBV19 and TRBJ1-2): DGGITQSPKYLFRKEGQNVTLSCEQNLNHDAMYWYRQDPGQGLRLIYYSQIVNDFQKGDIAEGYSVSREKKESFPLTVTSAQKNPTAFYLCASSITSRRINYGYTFGSGTRLTVV.

This clone was detected a few times. The chain recombines TRBV9 with TRBJ2-1; TRBD2 agrees at 7 bases. Trimming at V came to 2 bases and at J to 4 bases, leaving 9 bases not matched to a gene. The CDR3 is made up of 16 amino acids. Germline lookup yields CDR1 SGDLS and CDR2 YYNGEE. As DNA, the CDR3 is TGTGCCAGCAGCGTTAGTGTTAGCGGGCATTACAATGAGCAGTTCTTC. Its protein product is CASSVSVSGHYNEQFF.

The chain joins TRBV25-1 to TRBJ1-2; D call uncertain. Deletions cut 0 bases from V and 8 bases from J, with 13 bases between. The CDR3 length is 14 residues. Looked up from germline, CDR1 is MGHDK and CDR2 is SYGVNS. CDR3 region: CASSEYQGLEGYTF. The CDR3 coding sequence is TGTGCCAGCAGTGAATATCAAGGTTTGGAGGGCTACACCTTC.

This clone occurred once. The V gene is TRBV2, the J gene TRBJ2-7; 10 nucleotides agree with TRBD2. The germline V gene has CDR1 SNHLY and CDR2 FYNNEI. Trimming removed 6 bases from V and 0 bases from J; junction bases left unmatched: 8. CDR3 length: 16 amino acids. CDR3 residues: CASRREREGFSYEQYV. The CDR3 region has the DNA TGTGCCAGCAGACGAGAGCGGGAGGGCTTCTCCTACGAGCAGTACGTC.

The gene calls are TRBV30 and TRBJ1-3, with D hard to call. The germline CDR1 and CDR2 sequences are GTSNPN and SVGIG (reference sequence). The length of the CDR3 is 11 residues. V lost 4 bases and J 0 bases, leaving 1 base between the germline ends. CDR3 region: CAWTSGNTIYF. CDR3 bases: TGTGCCTGGACCTCTGGAAACACCATATATTTT.

The rearrangement joins TRBV18 to TRBJ1-6; unclear D gene. Germline V gene sequence: CDR1 KGHSH, CDR2 LQKENI. Trimming took 0 bases from V and 9 from J, leaving 6 bases between them. The CDR3 is 13 residues long. CDR3 residues: CASSPPGSSPLHF. The CDR3 DNA sequence: TGTGCCAGCTCACCACCGGGTAGTTCACCCCTCCACTTT.

The rearrangement uses TRBV9 and TRBJ2-2; no clear D. V lost 0 bases to trimming and J lost 3 bases, with 6 bases between them. Germline V gene data show CDR1 as SGDLS and CDR2 as YYNGEE. CDR3 length equals 14 residues. The CDR3 region has the DNA TGTGCCAGCAGCGTAGGTACGGACACCGGGGAGCTGTTTTTT. As protein: CASSVGTDTGELFF.

This clone was observed a single time. The chain employs TRBV29-1 and TRBJ1-6; no firm D call. V dropped 6 bases and J dropped 8 bases, with 14 bases sitting between them. Germline loops: CDR1 SQVTM, CDR2 ANQGSEA. The CDR3 loop spans 13 amino acids. The DNA of the CDR3 is TGCAGCGTCGCCCAGCAGCAGGATTCACCCCTCCACTTT. Its protein product is CSVAQQQDSPLHF.

The chain uses TRBV4-3 and TRBJ2-3, with TRBD2 matching over 9 bases. V lost 3 bases, J lost 2 bases, and 3 bases stayed unmatched. The germline V gene encodes CDR1 LGHNA and CDR2 YSLEER. This CDR3 has 15 amino acids. The CDR3 protein is CASSHLAGNTDTQYF. CDR3 nucleotides: TGCGCCAGCAGCCATCTAGCGGGGAACACAGATACGCAGTATTTT.

The chain has TRBV5-4 and TRBJ2-5, with D possibly TRBD2 on 6 matching bases. Trimming shortened V by 0 bases and J by 5 bases, and 8 bases separated the two germline ends. The germline CDR1 and CDR2 sequences are SGHNT and YYREEE (reference sequence). The CDR3 has 13 residues. The CDR3 protein is CASSLGAGETQYF. DNA for the CDR3: TGTGCCAGCAGCTTGGGGGCGGGGGAGACCCAGTACTTC. The variable domain in full, with the rest retrieved from reference TRBV5-4 and TRBJ2-5, is ETGVTQSPTHLIKTRGQQVTLRCSSQSGHNTVSWYQQALGQGPQFIFQYYREEENGRGNFPPRFSGLQFPNYSSELNVNALELDDSALYLCASSLGAGETQYFGPGTRLLVL.

The rearrangement joins TRBV27 to TRBJ1-6; maybe TRBD1 (5 bases). CDR3 size: 12 residues. CDR1 and CDR2 (germline): MNHEY, SMNVEV (reference sequence). V dropped 3 bases and J dropped 10 bases, with 7 bases sitting between them. The CDR3, as DNA: TGTGCCAGCAGTTTTGAGGGGTCACCCCTCCACTTT. This translates into CASSFEGSPLHF.

This chain uses TRBV28 with TRBJ1-5, with D possibly being TRBD1 (6 bases). This CDR3 contains 14 residues. Deletions cut 6 bases from V and 0 bases from J, with 9 bases between. Germline loops: CDR1 MDHEN, CDR2 SYDVKM. The CDR3 nucleotides read TGTGCCAGCAGGCGAGGGGGTAGCAATCAGCCCCAGCATTTT. It translates to CASRRGGSNQPQHF.

The chain combines TRBV9 with TRBJ2-1, with TRBD2 matching over 8 bases. V shed 3 bases, J shed 9 bases, and the junction held 11 bases outside the gene matches. CDR1 and CDR2 (germline): SGDLS, YYNGEE. This CDR3 region has 15 residues. The CDR3 region has the DNA TGTGCCAGCAGCGCCCCGGGACTAGTGTTATCTGAGCAGTTCTTC. This gives the protein CASSAPGLVLSEQFF.

The rearrangement joins TRBV27 to TRBJ1-1; D call uncertain. In germline, CDR1 is MNHEY, CDR2 SMNVEV (reference sequence). The CDR3 has 13 residues. V dropped 4 bases and J dropped 3 bases, with 9 bases sitting between them. The CDR3 DNA reads TGTGCCAGCAGTTACCAGAGGGACACTGAAGCTTTCTTT. This codes for CASSYQRDTEAFF.